This TCR beta chain derives from a study of beta chain features in type 1 diabetes. As for the study in general: Taken together, all samples contributed 107,917,701 examined sorted cells. Study-wide results and limits: There were fewer insertions and more deletions at the VDJ junctions of type 1 diabetes patients. A moderate, significant TCRB CDR3 shortening appeared in type 1 diabetes across four CD4+ subsets.

This clone was counted a few times. Its antigen remains unidentified. The authors reverse transcribed all of the isolated RNA, so sequencing captured expressed TCRB transcripts. Profiling relied on immunoSEQ multiplex PCR, and the TCRdb table lists in-frame clones only, not all of them. This table has 120,000 to 150,000 clones, 9.5% to 10% appearing once. Germline CDR1 and CDR2: MDHEN and SYDVKM. CDR3 length: 15 amino acids. J was trimmed by 0 bases and V by 6 bases; bases with no gene match: 6. The sequence was collected from a woman aged 35 to 49 in good health. The chain carries TRBV28 and TRBJ1-1; TRBD1 aligns across 8 bases. Specimen: central memory CD4+ T cells from blood. The CDR3 nucleotides are TGTGCCAGCAGATCAGGGGGCGTCTTGAACACTGAAGCTTTCTTT. Its translation: CASRSGGVLNTEAFF.